Presented here are 24 T cell receptor beta chains from one specimen sequenced in a study of blood T cell repertoires in COVID-19. Produced via immunoSEQ multiplex PCR; TCRdb's table is partial and in-frame only. The repertoire holds about 55,000 clones, with approximately 85% as singletons. The sample was peripheral blood. These receptors were collected from a human donor in a cohort sampled during active COVID-19.

J is TRBJ2-6 and V is TRBV24-1; 10 bases fit TRBD1. From germline, CDR1 is KGHDR and CDR2 SFDVKD. V dropped 4 bases and J dropped 4; count of bases not matched to a gene: 3. The CDR3 has 16 residues. The CDR3 loop is CATSEGQGSGANVLTF. The CDR3 bases are TGTGCCACCAGTGAGGGACAGGGGTCCGGGGCCAACGTCCTGACTTTC.

The chain links TRBV2 to TRBJ1-1; D is undetermined. The CDR3 covers 11 residues. Trimming removed 4 bases at V and 10 bases at J, with 10 bases between. Germline values: CDR1 SNHLY, CDR2 FYNNEI. The CDR3, as DNA: TGTGCCAGCAGTGGTGCCCGGGGAGCTTTCTTT. It yields the protein CASSGARGAFF.

The V call is TRBV29-1, the J call TRBJ1-1; possible D gene TRBD1, 5 bases. Germline CDR1 is SQVTM and CDR2 is ANQGSEA. This CDR3 is 15 amino acids long. Trimming pared 3 bases from V and 0 bases from J, leaving 14 bases between. The CDR3 loop reads CSVEWTPSLNTEAFF. The CDR3 DNA is TGCAGCGTTGAGTGGACACCTTCTTTGAACACTGAAGCTTTCTTT.

The genes are TRBV27 and TRBJ1-1, with TRBD1 identical over 7 bases. The V gene's germline CDR1 is MNHEY and CDR2 SMNVEV (reference sequence). The CDR3 length is 15 residues. The ends lost 8 bases at V and 1 base at J; junction bases unmatched: 10. The CDR3 is CASSPKQGQNTEAFF. The CDR3, as DNA: TGTGCCAGCTCACCCAAACAGGGGCAGAACACTGAAGCTTTCTTT.

The CDR3 reads CASSPGGAQGRTDTQYF. The CDR3 DNA reads as TGTGCCAGCAGCCCCGGCGGTGCGCAGGGGCGCACAGATACGCAGTATTTT. J is TRBJ2-3 and V is TRBV11-3, with a tentative D call TRBD1 (6 bases). Trimming shortened V by 5 bases and J by 1 base, and 19 bases separated the two germline ends. CDR3 length equals 17 residues. Germline V gene lookup returns CDR1 SGHNT and CDR2 YENEEA.

The gene calls are TRBV7-2 and TRBJ2-1; the match to TRBD2 covers 9 bases. The CDR3 sequence is 14 residues long. Germline-derived CDR1 and CDR2 are SGHTA and FQGNSA. Trimming at V came to 5 bases and at J to 4 bases, leaving 3 bases not matched to a gene. The CDR3 is CASSPGLAYNEQFF. The CDR3, as DNA: TGTGCCAGCAGCCCGGGACTAGCTTACAATGAGCAGTTCTTC.

The V gene is TRBV27, the J gene TRBJ2-1, with TRBD1 matching over 9 bases. The CDR3 loop spans 14 amino acids. The germline CDR1 and CDR2 sequences are MNHEY and SMNVEV (reference sequence). With V trimmed by 6 bases and J by 8 bases, 8 bases remained unmatched. The CDR3 nucleotides are TGTGCCAGCAGGACCCGACAGGGGGGCTATGAGCAGTTCTTC. It encodes CASRTRQGGYEQFF.

The chain couples TRBV11-2 to TRBJ1-3; no clear D gene. The CDR3 extends over 13 amino acids. The V end lost 3 bases, the J end lost 0 bases, and 3 bases lay between the germline ends. Germline assignment: CDR1 SGHAT and CDR2 FQNNGV. The DNA for the CDR3 is TGTGCCAGCAGCTTCAACTCTGGAAACACCATATATTTT. Translation: CASSFNSGNTIYF.

V and J are TRBV5-1 and TRBJ2-5, with D possibly being TRBD2 (5 bases). The CDR3 length is 16 residues. V was pared by 0 bases and J by 5 bases, with 17 bases between. Germline lookup yields CDR1 SGHRS and CDR2 YFSETQ. This CDR3 reads CASSLADARTGETQYF. The DNA for the CDR3 is TGCGCCAGCAGCTTGGCCGACGCGAGAACGGGGGAGACCCAGTACTTC.

The gene calls are TRBV29-1 and TRBJ1-1; 7 nucleotides align to TRBD1. V lost 4 bases and J lost 7; bases outside the gene matches: 15. Germline values: CDR1 SQVTM, CDR2 ANQGSEA. This CDR3 is built from 15 residues. The chain's CDR3 is CSVVLEGALRGEAFF. The CDR3 DNA reads TGCAGCGTTGTTTTAGAGGGGGCTTTGAGGGGTGAAGCTTTCTTT.

This clone appeared a single time. The chain combines TRBV7-9 with TRBJ1-4; 9 bases agree with TRBD1. In germline, CDR1 is SEHNR, CDR2 FQNEAQ (reference sequence). This CDR3 comprises 16 residues. Trimming took 4 bases from V and 6 from J; bases not matched to a gene: 9. The CDR3 sequence is CASSSDTGGFYEKLFF. In DNA form, the CDR3 reads TGTGCCAGCAGCTCGGATACAGGGGGCTTTTATGAAAAACTGTTTTTT.

The chain combines TRBV9 with TRBJ2-6, with D unresolved. Per the germline V gene, CDR1 is SGDLS and CDR2 is YYNGEE. The CDR3 runs to 14 residues. Trimming took off 4 bases at V and 2 bases at J, with 7 bases between the two ends. The chain's CDR3 is CASSPRAGANVLTF. CDR3 DNA: TGTGCCAGCAGCCCCCGAGCTGGGGCCAACGTCCTGACTTTC.

The rearrangement joins TRBV27 to TRBJ2-1, with TRBD2 identical over 9 bases. The CDR3 is made up of 16 amino acids. J gave up 0 bases and V 2 bases, and 2 bases lay outside the gene matches. Germline V gene data show CDR1 as MNHEY and CDR2 as SMNVEV (reference sequence). CDR3 DNA sequence: TGTGCCAGCAGTTTAAGCGGGGGGCCCTCCTACAATGAGCAGTTCTTC. Its protein is CASSLSGGPSYNEQFF.

The chain couples TRBV10-2 to TRBJ2-1; the match to TRBD2 covers 9 bases. This CDR3 is 15 amino acids long. CDR1 and CDR2 (germline): WSHSY, SAAADI. With 2 bases clipped from V and 7 bases from J, the junction kept 6 bases outside the gene matches. The CDR3 region has the DNA TGCGCCAGCAGTGAGACGCTAGCGGGGAGAAATGAGCAGTTCTTC. Residues: CASSETLAGRNEQFF.

The gene calls are TRBV6-1 and TRBJ2-7; D is unclear. The CDR3 is made up of 12 amino acids. Trimming pared 2 bases from V and 6 bases from J, leaving 8 bases between. In germline, CDR1 is MNHNS, CDR2 SASEGT. CDR3 in amino acids: CASSESRGEQYF. CDR3 nucleotide sequence: TGTGCCAGCAGTGAATCCCGCGGCGAGCAGTACTTC.

The gene calls are TRBV6-6 and TRBJ1-2, with D tentatively TRBD1 (5 bases). The CDR3 has 14 residues. Trimming left V 2 bases short and J 7 bases short, with 14 bases between. From germline, CDR1 is MNHNY and CDR2 SVGAGI (reference sequence). CDR3 amino acids: CASSYPREGSGYTF. CDR3 bases: TGTGCCAGCAGTTACCCGAGGGAGGGGAGTGGCTACACCTTC.

This rearrangement joins TRBV5-1 to TRBJ2-5; maybe TRBD2 (6 bases). This CDR3 has 14 residues. Germline V gene data show CDR1 as SGHRS and CDR2 as YFSETQ. Trimming pared 2 bases from V and 3 bases from J, leaving 11 bases between. The CDR3, as DNA: TGCGCCAGCAGCTTCCTAGGCGGGAAAGAGACCCAGTACTTC. Protein sequence: CASSFLGGKETQYF.

J is TRBJ1-4 and V is TRBV7-2; 9 bases align to TRBD1. Germline trimming cut 6 bases from V and 4 bases from J; bases unmatched to any gene: 15. Per the germline V gene, CDR1 is SGHTA and CDR2 is FQGNSA. The CDR3 extends over 18 amino acids. In DNA form, the CDR3 reads TGTGCCAGCAGGCCGACCGGGGGACAGGGTCGATATAATGAAAAACTGTTTTTT. It specifies CASRPTGGQGRYNEKLFF.

The chain uses TRBV27 and TRBJ1-2, with 7 bases matching TRBD1. There are 14 residues in the CDR3. The V segment lost 7 bases and the J segment 2 bases; nucleotides outside the gene matches: 7. Germline V gene data show CDR1 as MNHEY and CDR2 as SMNVEV (reference sequence). This chain's CDR3 is CASKGARGNYGYTF. The DNA of the CDR3 is TGTGCCAGCAAGGGGGCGCGAGGGAACTATGGCTACACCTTC.

V is TRBV5-4 and J is TRBJ2-2; D unresolved. Germline CDR1 SGHNT, CDR2 YYREEE (reference sequence). V was cut by 4 bases and J by 0 bases, with 13 bases left in between. The CDR3 runs 16 residues. DNA of the CDR3: TGTGCCAGCAGCCCGCAAAGCCTTTCGAACACCGGGGAGCTGTTTTTT. This gives the protein CASSPQSLSNTGELFF.

This chain uses TRBV18 with TRBJ2-7, with D tentatively TRBD1 (5 bases). The CDR3 has 13 residues. Germline V gene lookup returns CDR1 KGHSH and CDR2 LQKENI. V lost 4 bases and J lost 0, with 7 bases in between. CDR3 DNA: TGTGCCAGCTCACATGACAGCTCCTACGAGCAGTACTTC. Protein sequence: CASSHDSSYEQYF.

This chain uses TRBV5-1 with TRBJ1-4; TRBD1 matches at 7 bases. CDR1 is SGHRS and CDR2 is YFSETQ in the germline V gene. Trimming cost V 0 bases and J 8 bases; bases outside gene matches: 4. CDR3 length: 14 amino acids. This chain's CDR3 is CASSLDRGSEKLFF. CDR3 sequence (DNA): TGCGCCAGCAGCTTGGACAGGGGAAGCGAAAAACTGTTTTTT.

The rearrangement links TRBV7-9 to TRBJ1-1; D is possibly TRBD1 (5 bases). The germline V gene has CDR1 SEHNR and CDR2 FQNEAQ (reference sequence). The CDR3 runs to 13 residues. With 5 bases removed from V and 6 bases from J, the gap between germline ends came to 13 bases. The CDR3 DNA reads TGTGCCAGCAGCAACTCGGGGGAATCTGAAGCTTTCTTT. Its translation: CASSNSGESEAFF.

The chain is built from TRBV6-5 and TRBJ2-7, with D possibly TRBD1 on 6 matching bases. Trimming took off 5 bases at V and 4 bases at J, with 15 bases between the two ends. The germline V gene encodes CDR1 MNHEY and CDR2 SVGAGI. The CDR3 has 14 residues. The CDR3 sequence is CASSRSGAPYEQYF. The CDR3 DNA reads TGTGCCAGCAGTAGGTCAGGGGCCCCTTACGAGCAGTACTTC.